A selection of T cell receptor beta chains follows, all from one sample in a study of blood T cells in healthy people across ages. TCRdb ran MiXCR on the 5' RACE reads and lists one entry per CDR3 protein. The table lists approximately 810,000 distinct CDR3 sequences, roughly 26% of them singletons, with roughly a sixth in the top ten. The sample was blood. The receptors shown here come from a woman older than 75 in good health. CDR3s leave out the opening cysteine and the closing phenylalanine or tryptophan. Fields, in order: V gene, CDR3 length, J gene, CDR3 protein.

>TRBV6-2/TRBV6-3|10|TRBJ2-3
ASSYNRDTQY
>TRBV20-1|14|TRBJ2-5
SARLQGNPTYNVQY
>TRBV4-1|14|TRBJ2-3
ASSQSGTGDTDTQY
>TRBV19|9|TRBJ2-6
ASSPANVLT
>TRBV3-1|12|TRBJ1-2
ASSQVSWEGGYT
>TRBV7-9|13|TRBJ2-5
ASSLGARARETQY
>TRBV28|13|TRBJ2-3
ASSFPAVPTDTQY
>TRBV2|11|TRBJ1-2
ASTSGHFNGYT
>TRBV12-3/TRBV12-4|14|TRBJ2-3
ASSARKGGLTDTQY
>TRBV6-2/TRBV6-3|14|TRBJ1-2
ASSYRGRGANYGYT
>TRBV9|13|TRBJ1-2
ASVGQGGNSYGYT
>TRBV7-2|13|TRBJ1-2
ASSLGQGSFYGYT
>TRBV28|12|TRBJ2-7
ASSDSGGAYEQY
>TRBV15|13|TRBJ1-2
ATSRGSTSNYGYT
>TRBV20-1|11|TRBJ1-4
SASRDSNEKLF
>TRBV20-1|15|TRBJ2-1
SAIGRTTSGGHNEQF
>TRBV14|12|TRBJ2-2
AGSRIGGAGELF
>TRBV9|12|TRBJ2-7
ASSGSVGAYEQY
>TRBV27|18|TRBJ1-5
ASSLAIPGTGTLGNQPQH
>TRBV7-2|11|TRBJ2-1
ASSFGPNNEQF
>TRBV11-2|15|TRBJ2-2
ASSLTRLAGGAEELF
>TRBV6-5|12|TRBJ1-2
ASSSQGNNYGYT
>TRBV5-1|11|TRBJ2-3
ASSLDEVGTQY
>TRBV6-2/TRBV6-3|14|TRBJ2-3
ASSSRAWTGTDTQY
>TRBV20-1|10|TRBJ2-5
RASSGKETQY
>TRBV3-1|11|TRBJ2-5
ASTRTSKETQY
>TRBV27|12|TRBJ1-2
ASSRNDRAGDYT
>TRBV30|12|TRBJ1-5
AWSSSAGNQPQH
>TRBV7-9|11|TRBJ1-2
ASNRGTGYGYT